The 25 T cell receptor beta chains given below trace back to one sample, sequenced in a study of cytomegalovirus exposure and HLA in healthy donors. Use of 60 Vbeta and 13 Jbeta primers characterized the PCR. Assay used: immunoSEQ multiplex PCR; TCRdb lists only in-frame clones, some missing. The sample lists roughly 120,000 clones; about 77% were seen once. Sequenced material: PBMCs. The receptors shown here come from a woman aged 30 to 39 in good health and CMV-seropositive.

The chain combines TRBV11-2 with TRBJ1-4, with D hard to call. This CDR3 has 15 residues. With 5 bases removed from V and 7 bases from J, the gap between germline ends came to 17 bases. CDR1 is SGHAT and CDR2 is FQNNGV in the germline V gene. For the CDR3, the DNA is TGTGCCAGCAGCCCCCCCCAGGCCGGAGGTGAAAAACTGTTTTTT. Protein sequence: CASSPPQAGGEKLFF. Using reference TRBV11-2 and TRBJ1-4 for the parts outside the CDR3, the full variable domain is EAGVAQSPRYKIIEKRQSVAFWCNPISGHATLYWYQQILGQGPKLLIQFQNNGVVDDSQLPKDRFSAERLKGVDSTLKIQPAKLEDSAVYLCASSPPQAGGEKLFFGSGTQLSVL.

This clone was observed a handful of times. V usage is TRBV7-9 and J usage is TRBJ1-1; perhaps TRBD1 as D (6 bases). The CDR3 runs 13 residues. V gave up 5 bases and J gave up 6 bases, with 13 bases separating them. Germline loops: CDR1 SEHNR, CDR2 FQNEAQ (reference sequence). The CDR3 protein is CASSALTGSEAFF. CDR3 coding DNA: TGTGCCAGCAGCGCCCTGACAGGTTCTGAAGCTTTCTTT.

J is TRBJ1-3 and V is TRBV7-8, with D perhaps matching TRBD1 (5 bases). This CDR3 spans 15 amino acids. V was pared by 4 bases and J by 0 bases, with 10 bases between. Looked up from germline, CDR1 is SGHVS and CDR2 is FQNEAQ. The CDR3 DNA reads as TGTGCCAGCAGCTGGGGAACAGGCTCTGGAAACACCATATATTTT. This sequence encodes CASSWGTGSGNTIYF.

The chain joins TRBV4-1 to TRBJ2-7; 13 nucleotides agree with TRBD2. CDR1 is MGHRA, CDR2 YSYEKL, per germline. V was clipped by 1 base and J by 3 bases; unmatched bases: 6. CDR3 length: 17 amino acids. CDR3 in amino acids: CASSQGLLAGGVYEQYF. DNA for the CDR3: TGCGCCAGCAGCCAAGGATTACTAGCGGGGGGGGTCTACGAGCAGTACTTC.

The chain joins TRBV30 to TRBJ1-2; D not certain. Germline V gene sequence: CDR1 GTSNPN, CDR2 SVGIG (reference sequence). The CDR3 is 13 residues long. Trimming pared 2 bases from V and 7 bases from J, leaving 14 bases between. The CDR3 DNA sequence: TGTGCCTGGAGTCTTCGAGGGTTTTCTGGCTACACCTTC. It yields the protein CAWSLRGFSGYTF.

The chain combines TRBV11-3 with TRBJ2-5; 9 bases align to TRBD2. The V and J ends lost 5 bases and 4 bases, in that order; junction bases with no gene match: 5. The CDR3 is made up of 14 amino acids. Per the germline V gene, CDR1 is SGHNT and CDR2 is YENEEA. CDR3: CASSARLAAETQYF. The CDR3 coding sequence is TGTGCCAGCAGCGCCCGACTAGCGGCAGAGACCCAGTACTTC.

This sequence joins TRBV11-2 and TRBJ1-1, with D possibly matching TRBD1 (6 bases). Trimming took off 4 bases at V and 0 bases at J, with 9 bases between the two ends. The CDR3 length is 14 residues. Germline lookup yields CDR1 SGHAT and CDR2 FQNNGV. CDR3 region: CASSSGHLNTEAFF. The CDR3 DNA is TGTGCCAGCAGCTCGGGACACTTGAACACTGAAGCTTTCTTT.

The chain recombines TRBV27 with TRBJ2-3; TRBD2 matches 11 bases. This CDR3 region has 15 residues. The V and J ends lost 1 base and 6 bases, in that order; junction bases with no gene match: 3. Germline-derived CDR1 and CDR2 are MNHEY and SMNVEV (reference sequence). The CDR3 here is CASSLLLAGDDTQYF. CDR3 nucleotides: TGTGCCAGCAGTTTATTACTAGCGGGGGACGATACGCAGTATTTT.

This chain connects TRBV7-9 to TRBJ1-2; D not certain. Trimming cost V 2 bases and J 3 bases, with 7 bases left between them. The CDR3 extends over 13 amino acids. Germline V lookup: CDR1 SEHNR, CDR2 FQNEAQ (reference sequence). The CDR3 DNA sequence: TGTGCCAGCAGCTTACTCCGGGACTATGGCTACACCTTC. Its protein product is CASSLLRDYGYTF.

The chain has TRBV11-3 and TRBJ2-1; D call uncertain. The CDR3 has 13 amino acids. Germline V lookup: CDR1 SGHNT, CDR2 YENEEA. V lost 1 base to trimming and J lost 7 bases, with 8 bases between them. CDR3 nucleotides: TGTGCCAGCAGCTTAGGCGACGGGAATGAGCAGTTCTTC. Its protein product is CASSLGDGNEQFF.

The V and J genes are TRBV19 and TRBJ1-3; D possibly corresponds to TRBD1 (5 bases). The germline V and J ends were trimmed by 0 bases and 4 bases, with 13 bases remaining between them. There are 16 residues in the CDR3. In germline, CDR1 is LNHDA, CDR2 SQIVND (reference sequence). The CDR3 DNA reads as TGTGCCAGTAGTATAGATACAGGTTACCCGGGAAACACCATATATTTT. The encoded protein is CASSIDTGYPGNTIYF.

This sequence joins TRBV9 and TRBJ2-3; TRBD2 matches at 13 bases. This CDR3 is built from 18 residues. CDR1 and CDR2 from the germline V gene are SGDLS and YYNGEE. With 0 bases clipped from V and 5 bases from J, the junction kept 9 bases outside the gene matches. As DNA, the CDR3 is TGTGCCAGCAGCGTAGAGGGTACTAGCGGGGGGGGTTTAGATACGCAGTATTTT. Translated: CASSVEGTSGGGLDTQYF.

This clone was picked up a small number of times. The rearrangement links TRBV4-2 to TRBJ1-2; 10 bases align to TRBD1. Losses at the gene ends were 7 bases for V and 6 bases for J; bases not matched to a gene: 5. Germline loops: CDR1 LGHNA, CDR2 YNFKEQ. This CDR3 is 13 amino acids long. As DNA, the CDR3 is TGTGCCAGCAACCCAGGGACAGGGGATGGCTACACCTTC. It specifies CASNPGTGDGYTF.

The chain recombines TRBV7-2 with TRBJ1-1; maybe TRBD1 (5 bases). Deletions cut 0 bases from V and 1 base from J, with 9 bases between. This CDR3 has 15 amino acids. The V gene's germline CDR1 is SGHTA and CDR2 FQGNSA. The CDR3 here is CASSLAGGPNTEAFF. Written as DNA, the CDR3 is TGTGCCAGCAGCTTAGCGGGGGGACCGAACACTGAAGCTTTCTTT. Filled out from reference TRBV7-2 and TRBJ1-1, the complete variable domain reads GAGVSQSPSNKVTEKGKDVELRCDPISGHTALYWYRQSLGQGLEFLIYFQGNSAPDKSGLPSDRFSAERTGGSVSTLTIQRTQQEDSAVYLCASSLAGGPNTEAFFGQGTRLTVV.

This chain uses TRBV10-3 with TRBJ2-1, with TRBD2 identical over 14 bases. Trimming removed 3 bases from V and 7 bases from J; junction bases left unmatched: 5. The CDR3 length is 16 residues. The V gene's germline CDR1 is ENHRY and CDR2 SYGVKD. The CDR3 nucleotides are TGTGCCATCAGTGACGGGACTAGCGGGAGACGGAATGAGCAGTTCTTC. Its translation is CAISDGTSGRRNEQFF.

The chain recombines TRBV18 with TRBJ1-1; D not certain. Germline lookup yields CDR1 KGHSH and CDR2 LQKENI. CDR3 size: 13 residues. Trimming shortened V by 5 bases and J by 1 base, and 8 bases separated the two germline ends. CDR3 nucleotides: TGTGCCAGCTCAGCCACAGAGAACACTGAAGCTTTCTTT. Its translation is CASSATENTEAFF.

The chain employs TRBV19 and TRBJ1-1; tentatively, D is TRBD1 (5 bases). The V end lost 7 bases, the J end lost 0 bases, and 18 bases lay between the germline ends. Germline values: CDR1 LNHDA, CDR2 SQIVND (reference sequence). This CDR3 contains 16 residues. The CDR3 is CASTDNIDRLNTEAFF. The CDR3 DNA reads TGTGCCAGTACCGATAATATTGACAGACTGAACACTGAAGCTTTCTTT.

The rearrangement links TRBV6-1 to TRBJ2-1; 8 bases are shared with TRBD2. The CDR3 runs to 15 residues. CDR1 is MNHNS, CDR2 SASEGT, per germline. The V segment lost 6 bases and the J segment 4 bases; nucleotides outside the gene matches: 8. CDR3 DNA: TGTGCCAGCAGGACGCGGGAGGTGTCTTACAATGAGCAGTTCTTC. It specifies CASRTREVSYNEQFF.

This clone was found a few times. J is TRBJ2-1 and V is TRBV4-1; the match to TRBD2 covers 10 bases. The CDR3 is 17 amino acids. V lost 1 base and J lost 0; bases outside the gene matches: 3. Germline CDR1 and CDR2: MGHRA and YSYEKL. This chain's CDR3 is CASSQGAGGHSYNEQFF. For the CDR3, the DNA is TGCGCCAGCAGCCAAGGAGCGGGAGGGCACTCCTACAATGAGCAGTTCTTC.

The DNA of the CDR3 is TGTGCCAGCAGCTTAGATTGGAACGGGGGGAGCACTGAAGCTTTCTTT. It translates to CASSLDWNGGSTEAFF. The chain carries TRBV7-8 and TRBJ1-1; possibly TRBD1 for D (5 bases). The CDR3 runs to 16 residues. Germline CDR1 reads SGHVS; CDR2 reads FQNEAQ. The ends were cut back, 1 base at V and 4 bases at J, with 16 bases in the middle.

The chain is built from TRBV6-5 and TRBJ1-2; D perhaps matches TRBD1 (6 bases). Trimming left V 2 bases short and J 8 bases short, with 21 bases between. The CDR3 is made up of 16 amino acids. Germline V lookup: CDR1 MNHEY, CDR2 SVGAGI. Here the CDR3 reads CASSYQRDIGMRGYTF. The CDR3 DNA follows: TGTGCCAGCAGTTACCAAAGGGACATTGGAATGAGAGGCTACACCTTC.

Here the CDR3 reads CASSLFGQDSNYGYTF. DNA for the CDR3: TGTGCCAGCAGTTTATTCGGACAGGACTCTAACTATGGCTACACCTTC. This sequence joins TRBV27 and TRBJ1-2; 7 bases match TRBD1. Germline assignment: CDR1 MNHEY and CDR2 SMNVEV (reference sequence). V shed 1 base, J shed 0 bases, and the junction held 5 bases outside the gene matches. This CDR3 spans 16 amino acids.

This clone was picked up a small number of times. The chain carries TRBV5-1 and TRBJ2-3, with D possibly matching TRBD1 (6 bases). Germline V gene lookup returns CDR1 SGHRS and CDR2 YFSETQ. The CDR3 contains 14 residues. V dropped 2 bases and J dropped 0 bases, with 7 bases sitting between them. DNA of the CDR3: TGCGCCAGCAGCTTACAGGGAAGCACAGATACGCAGTATTTT. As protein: CASSLQGSTDTQYF.

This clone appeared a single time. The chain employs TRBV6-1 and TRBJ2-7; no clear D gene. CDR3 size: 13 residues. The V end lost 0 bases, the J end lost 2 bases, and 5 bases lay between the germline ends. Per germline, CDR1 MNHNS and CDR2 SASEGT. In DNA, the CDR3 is TGTGCCAGCAGTGAAGCGACAACCTACGAGCAGTACTTC. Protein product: CASSEATTYEQYF.

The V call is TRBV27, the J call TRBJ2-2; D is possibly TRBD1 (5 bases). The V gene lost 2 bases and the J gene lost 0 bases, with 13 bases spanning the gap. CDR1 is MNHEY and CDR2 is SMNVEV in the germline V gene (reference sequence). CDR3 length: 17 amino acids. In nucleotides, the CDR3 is TGTGCCAGCAGTTTAAGGGGTCGGAACGCGAACACCGGGGAGCTGTTTTTT. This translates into CASSLRGRNANTGELFF.